The clone carrying this T cell receptor beta chain was counted at least ten times. Its antigen is still unknown. Via MiXCR, TCRdb re-called the reads, giving one row per CDR3 protein. The table lists almost 500,000 distinct CDR3 sequences, approximately 11% of them singletons. This record comes from a study of T cell repertoires in cytomegalovirus infection. Study-wide context: It was the public TCR beta signatures that indicated both CMV infection and matching HLA type. Broader study findings: In two of eight donors, the top clonotype was HLA-C-restricted CMV-specific. Identification of carriers of CMV plus the relevant HLA was achieved through cumulative public TCR beta family frequency.

This CDR3 has 16 residues. Germline loops: CDR1 MDHEN, CDR2 SYDVKM. Trimming cost V 3 bases and J 0 bases, with 15 bases left between them. The clonotype was recovered from a human donor in good health (CMV status not recorded). Some clones in this sample may be carry-over from other donors' samples. Material for sequencing was PBMCs. The rearrangement uses TRBV28 and TRBJ2-7; tentative D call: TRBD1 (6 bases). The CDR3 protein is CASSFSNRVFSYEQYF. For the CDR3, the DNA is TGTGCCAGCAGTTTCTCAAACAGGGTGTTCTCCTACGAGCAGTACTTC.